This T cell receptor beta chain was obtained from a study of blood T cell repertoires in COVID-19. In the study overall: PBMCs, B-cell-depleted T cells, or T cells provided the cDNA or gDNA that made up the material.

Participants, 18 to 89 years old, spanned 25 or so US areas. Cohort 3 donors were reported recovered after two negative PCRs, clearance, or symptom resolution. Per the original data handling: From reference gene primer amplification, estimates of nucleated cell counts were derived. Here immunoSEQ multiplex PCR was the method, and the copy in TCRdb shows in-frame clones only, minus some. Clone size and the V and J calls come from that table; the DNA yielded D and trimming. The sample includes some 270,000 clones, roughly 86% of them seen just once. This receptor was identified in a woman aged 60-75 years who had recovered from COVID-19. The sequencing input was PBMCs or T cells enriched from blood (not recorded which).

The CDR3 sequence is CSASPPGGPGEQYF. In nucleotides, the CDR3 is TGCAGTGCTAGTCCGCCGGGGGGGCCCGGCGAGCAGTACTTC. The chain links TRBV20-1 to TRBJ2-7, with 8 bases that match TRBD2. This CDR3 has 14 amino acids. The V and J ends lost 3 bases and 6 bases, in that order; junction bases with no gene match: 10. Germline V gene sequence: CDR1 DFQATT, CDR2 SNEGSKA (reference sequence).